The rows below give T cell receptor beta chains drawn from one sample of a study of T cell responses to AZD1222 COVID-19 vaccine. Profiled with immunoSEQ multiplex PCR; TCRdb holds only in-frame clones, not every one. The table has over 100,000 clones, approximately 87% seen once. The sequenced sample was peripheral blood, obtained on day 0 of AZD1222 vaccination. The receptors were sampled from an adult in good health. Both conserved end residues are part of each CDR3. The order of the fields is D gene, V gene, J gene, clone size, CDR3 DNA, CDR3 protein. D genes are given only for firm matches. Size is omitted from some rows. Given values are once, few, many or a class for expanded clones.

>.|TRBV7-2|TRBJ1-6|once
TGTGCCAGCAGCTTAGCCACAGCGTCCCTTAATTCACCCCTCCACTTT
CASSLATASLNSPLHF
>.|TRBV10-3|TRBJ1-2|.
TGTGCCATCAGTGAGTCGGGGAACTATGGCTACACCTTC
CAISESGNYGYTF
>.|TRBV19|TRBJ1-4|.
TGTGCCAGTAGTGGCCGGAGTAATGAAAAACTGTTTTTT
CASSGRSNEKLFF
>.|TRBV2|TRBJ2-1|.
TGTGCCAGCAGTCGACGGAATGAGCAGTTCTTC
CASSRRNEQFF
>.|TRBV5-3|TRBJ1-6|.
TGTGCCAGAAGCTTGGCCGGGACATTGAGCTCCTATAATTCACCCCTCCACTTT
CARSLAGTLSSYNSPLHF
>.|TRBV5-1|TRBJ1-4|once
TGCGCCAGCAGCTCTACAGGGCGGGGGAGGGAAAAACTGTTTTTT
CASSSTGRGREKLFF
>.|TRBV5-6|TRBJ1-5|.
TGTGCCAGCAGCTTAAGGTCTTGGGCCGGGCAACAGCCCCAGCATTTT
CASSLRSWAGQQPQHF
>TRBD2|TRBV5-4|TRBJ2-1|.
TGTGCCAGCAGCTTGGTGGTAGCGGGGATCAATGAGCAGTTCTTC
CASSLVVAGINEQFF
>.|TRBV27|TRBJ2-7|.
TGTGCCAGCCGGCGGACTTCTCCGCTGGACGGCGAGCAGTACTTC
CASRRTSPLDGEQYF
>.|TRBV4-3|TRBJ1-5|.
TGCGCCAGCAGCCAAGATCGCAGGGGAAATCAGCCCCAGCATTTT
CASSQDRRGNQPQHF
>.|TRBV2|TRBJ1-2|.
TGTGCCAGCAGTGGGCCACGCTACACCTTC
CASSGPRYTF
>.|TRBV18|TRBJ2-2|few
TGTGCCAGCTCACCACTTCAGAACACCGGGGAGCTGTTTTTT
CASSPLQNTGELFF
>.|TRBV7-2|TRBJ2-7|.
TGTGCCAGCAGCTTAAGCCGGGACCACTTCAGGGAGCAGTACTTC
CASSLSRDHFREQYF
>TRBD1|TRBV6-5|TRBJ1-3|few
TGTGCCAGCAGTTACTCCGGGACAGCTGGAAACACCATATATTTT
CASSYSGTAGNTIYF
>TRBD2|TRBV24-1|TRBJ2-1|.
TGTGCCACCAGTGATTTGACTAGCGGGAGGGATAGGGGTGAGCAGTTCTTC
CATSDLTSGRDRGEQFF
>.|TRBV30|TRBJ1-2|once
TGTGCCTCCCAGTTTGGGGCCAAGGGGGATTCTAACTATGGCTACACCTTC
CASQFGAKGDSNYGYTF
>TRBD2|TRBV4-3|TRBJ2-1|once
TGCGCCAGCAGCCCCAAGCGGGGGGGTGAGCAGTTCTTC
CASSPKRGGEQFF
>TRBD1|TRBV5-4|TRBJ1-1|.
TGTGCCAGCAGCAAGACAGGGGAGGGTGATAGGTTTGAAGCTTTCTTT
CASSKTGEGDRFEAFF
>TRBD1|TRBV19|TRBJ1-1|.
TGTGCCAGTAGACAAGACAGGGGGGAAACTGAAGCTTTCTTT
CASRQDRGETEAFF
>.|TRBV3-1/TRBV3-2|TRBJ1-1|.
TGTGCCAGCAGCCTCGTTGTCGGTGAAGCTTTCTTT
CASSLVVGEAFF
>TRBD1|TRBV28|TRBJ1-1|.
TGTGCCAGCAGACCTGCGCAGGGGGTGTACACTGAAGCTTTCTTT
CASRPAQGVYTEAFF
>.|TRBV2|TRBJ1-2|.
TGTGCCAGCGCCGGGACCCGGGCTGGTGGCTACACCTTC
CASAGTRAGGYTF
>.|TRBV5-1|TRBJ1-1|.
TGCGCCAGCAGCTTGGTCGTGGAGGGGCCCGCTTTCTTT
CASSLVVEGPAFF
>.|TRBV11-2|TRBJ2-1|.
TGTGCCAGCAGCTTAGGTCACCGGGGTGACCTAACCCATGAGCAGTTCTTC
CASSLGHRGDLTHEQFF
>.|TRBV19|TRBJ1-1|.
TGTGCCAGTAGCATTCGGTTGGGCGGGGGGTCCACTGAAGCTTTCTTT
CASSIRLGGGSTEAFF
>.|TRBV19|TRBJ1-5|.
TGTGCCAGTAGTGCACTGGATCGGCAGCCCCAGCATTTT
CASSALDRQPQHF
>.|TRBV11-2|TRBJ2-7|.
TGTGCCAGCAGCTTAGTGTACGAGCAGTACTTC
CASSLVYEQYF
>TRBD2|TRBV28|TRBJ2-3|.
TGTGCCAGCAGAAGAACGGGAGGGCCAGATACGCAGTATTTT
CASRRTGGPDTQYF
>TRBD1|TRBV18|TRBJ1-5|few
TGTGCCAGCTCACCAACAGGGGGGGATCAGCCCCAGCATTTT
CASSPTGGDQPQHF
>TRBD1|TRBV5-1|TRBJ1-6|.
TGCGCCAGCAGCTTACTACAGGGGGGCAATTCACCCCTCCACTTT
CASSLLQGGNSPLHF
>TRBD2|TRBV19|TRBJ2-3|.
TGTGCCAGTAGTATAGTTCCGGGGGGTGGCACAGATACGCAGTATTTT
CASSIVPGGGTDTQYF
>TRBD2|TRBV5-1|TRBJ2-5|.
TGCGCCAGCAGGCCGTCCGGGACTAGCGTAATCCAAGAGACCCAGTACTTC
CASRPSGTSVIQETQYF
>.|TRBV19|TRBJ2-1|.
TGTGCCAGTAGAATGGACACGCGCTCCTACAATGAGCAGTTCTTC
CASRMDTRSYNEQFF
>TRBD1|TRBV5-4|TRBJ2-3|.
TGTGCCAGCAGGCCCGGGACAGGGAACACAGATACGCAGTATTTT
CASRPGTGNTDTQYF
>TRBD1|TRBV4-1|TRBJ1-2|.
TGCGCCAGCAGCCATCTCGCAGGGACAGATGTCTATGGCTACACCTTC
CASSHLAGTDVYGYTF
>TRBD1|TRBV28|TRBJ1-2|.
TGTGCCAGCAGTTTTTTAGACAGGGTCTACTATGGCTACACCTTC
CASSFLDRVYYGYTF
>TRBD1|TRBV18|TRBJ2-3|.
TGTGCCAGCTCACGACAGGGGTCCCACGGAGATACGCAGTATTTT
CASSRQGSHGDTQYF
>TRBD2|TRBV5-6|TRBJ2-7|few
TGTGCCAGCGAACTAGCGGGAGACGAGCAGTACTTC
CASELAGDEQYF
>TRBD2|TRBV6-2/TRBV6-3|TRBJ2-1|.
TGTGCCAGCAGCCCGGAAACCCTAGCGGGAGGTGGGAATGAGCAGTTCTTC
CASSPETLAGGGNEQFF
>.|TRBV7-8|TRBJ1-3|.
TGTGCCAGCAGCTTAGTGGGTTCTGGAAACACCATATATTTT
CASSLVGSGNTIYF
>TRBD2|TRBV19|TRBJ2-3|.
TGTGCCAGTAGCTCAGGACTAGCGGCTAGCACAGATACGCAGTATTTT
CASSSGLAASTDTQYF
>TRBD1|TRBV2|TRBJ1-1|.
TGTGCCAGCAGTGAAAACCGGGACAGGGGGCCAAGCACTGAAGCTTTCTTT
CASSENRDRGPSTEAFF